The source of this T cell receptor (beta chain) is a study of blood T cell repertoires in COVID-19. Among Cohort 3 donors, those recovered had two negative PCRs, clearance, or symptom resolution. Germline V gene data show CDR1 as LGHDT and CDR2 as YNNKEL (reference sequence). The V end was cut by 0 bases, the J end by 14 bases, with 14 bases between. The CDR3 is 13 amino acids. Study processing details: Cell counts per sample came from amplifying reference gene primers. Generated by immunoSEQ multiplex PCR, the TCRdb table keeps only in-frame clones and is missing some. The DNA was the basis for D and trimming; V, J and clone size are from that table. The table shows approximately 350,000 clones, with over 80% occurring only once.

The source of this sequence is a woman aged 45-60 years who had recovered from COVID-19. The chain recombines TRBV3-1 (or the pseudogene TRBV3-2) with TRBJ1-5; D not resolved. Specimen: PBMCs or T cells enriched from blood (not recorded which). The CDR3 coding sequence is TGTGCCAGCAGCCAAGATAGGGCGGGGAAGAAGCATTTT. It encodes CASSQDRAGKKHF.